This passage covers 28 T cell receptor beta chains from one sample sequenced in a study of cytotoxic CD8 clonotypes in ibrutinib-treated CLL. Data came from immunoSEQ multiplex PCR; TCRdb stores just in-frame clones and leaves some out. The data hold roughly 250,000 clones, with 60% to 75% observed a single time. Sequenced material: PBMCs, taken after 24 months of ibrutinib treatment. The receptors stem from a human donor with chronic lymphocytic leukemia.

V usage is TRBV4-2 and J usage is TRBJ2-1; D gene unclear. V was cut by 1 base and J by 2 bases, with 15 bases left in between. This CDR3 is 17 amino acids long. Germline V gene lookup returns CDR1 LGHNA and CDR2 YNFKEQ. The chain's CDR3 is CASSQVRAHLTYNEQFF. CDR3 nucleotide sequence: TGTGCCAGCAGCCAAGTTCGGGCCCACTTGACCTACAATGAGCAGTTCTTC.

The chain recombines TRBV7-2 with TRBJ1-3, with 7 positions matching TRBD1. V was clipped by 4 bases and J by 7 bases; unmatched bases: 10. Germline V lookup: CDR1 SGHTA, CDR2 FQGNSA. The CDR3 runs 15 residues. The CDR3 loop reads CASSSGGLTANTIYF. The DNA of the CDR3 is TGTGCCAGCAGCTCAGGGGGGCTAACAGCTAACACCATATATTTT.

This CDR3 is CASTATGGWSNQPQHF. The DNA for the CDR3 is TGTGCCAGTACCGCGACAGGGGGCTGGAGCAATCAGCCCCAGCATTTT. This chain links TRBV19 with TRBJ1-5; 10 bases align to TRBD1. The CDR3 has 16 residues. Trimming at V came to 7 bases and at J to 1 base, leaving 7 bases not matched to a gene. From germline, CDR1 is LNHDA and CDR2 SQIVND (reference sequence).

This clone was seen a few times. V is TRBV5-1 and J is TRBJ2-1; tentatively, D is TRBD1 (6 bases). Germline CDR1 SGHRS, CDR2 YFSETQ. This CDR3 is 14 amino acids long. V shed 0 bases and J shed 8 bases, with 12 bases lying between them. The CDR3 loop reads CASSLGRDIDEQFF. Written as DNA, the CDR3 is TGCGCCAGCAGCTTGGGCCGGGACATCGATGAGCAGTTCTTC.

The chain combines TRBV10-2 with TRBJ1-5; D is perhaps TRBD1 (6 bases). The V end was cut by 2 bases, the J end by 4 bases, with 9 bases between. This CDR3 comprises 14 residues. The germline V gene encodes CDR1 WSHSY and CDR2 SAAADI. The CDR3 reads CASSELGANQPQHF. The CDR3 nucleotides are TGCGCCAGCAGTGAGCTGGGGGCGAATCAGCCCCAGCATTTT.

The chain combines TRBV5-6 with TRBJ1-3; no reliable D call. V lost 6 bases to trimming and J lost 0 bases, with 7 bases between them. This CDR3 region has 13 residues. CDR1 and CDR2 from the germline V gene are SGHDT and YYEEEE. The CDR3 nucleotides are TGTGCCAGCACCCTAATCTCTGGAAACACCATATATTTT. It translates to CASTLISGNTIYF. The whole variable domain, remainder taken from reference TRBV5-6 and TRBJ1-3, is DAGVTQSPTHLIKTRGQQVTLRCSPKSGHDTVSWYQQALGQGPQFIFQYYEEEERQRGNFPDRFSGHQFPNYSSELNVNALLLGDSALYLCASTLISGNTIYFGEGSWLTVV.

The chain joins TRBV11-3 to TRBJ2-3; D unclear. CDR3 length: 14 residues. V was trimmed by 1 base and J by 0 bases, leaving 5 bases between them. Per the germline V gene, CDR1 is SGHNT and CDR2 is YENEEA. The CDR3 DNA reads TGTGCCAGCAGCTTAGGTAGCAGCACAGATACGCAGTATTTT. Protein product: CASSLGSSTDTQYF.

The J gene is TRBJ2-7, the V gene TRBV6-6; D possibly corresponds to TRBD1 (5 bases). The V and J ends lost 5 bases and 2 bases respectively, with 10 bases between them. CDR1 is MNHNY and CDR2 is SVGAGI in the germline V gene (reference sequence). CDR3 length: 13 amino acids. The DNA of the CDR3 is TGTGCCAGCAGTCCCCCAGGGACCTACGAGCAGTACTTC. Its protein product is CASSPPGTYEQYF.

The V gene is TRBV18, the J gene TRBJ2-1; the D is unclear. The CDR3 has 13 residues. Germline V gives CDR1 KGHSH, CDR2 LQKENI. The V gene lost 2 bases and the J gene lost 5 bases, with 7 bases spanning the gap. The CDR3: CASSPGSDNEQFF. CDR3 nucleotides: TGTGCCAGCTCACCAGGGTCGGACAATGAGCAGTTCTTC.

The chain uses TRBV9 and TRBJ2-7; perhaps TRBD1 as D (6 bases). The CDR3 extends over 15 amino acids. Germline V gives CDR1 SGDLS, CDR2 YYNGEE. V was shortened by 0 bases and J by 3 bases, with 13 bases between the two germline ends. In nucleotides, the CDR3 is TGTGCCAGCAGCGTAGCGGCAGGGGAAAACTACGAGCAGTACTTC. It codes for CASSVAAGENYEQYF.

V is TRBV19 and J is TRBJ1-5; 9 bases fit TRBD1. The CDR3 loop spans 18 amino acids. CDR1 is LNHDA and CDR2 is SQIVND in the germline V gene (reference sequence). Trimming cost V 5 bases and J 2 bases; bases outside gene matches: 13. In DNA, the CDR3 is TGTGCCAGTAGTGGGAGGACAGGGGAGTTGGCTGGCAATCAGCCCCAGCATTTT. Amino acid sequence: CASSGRTGELAGNQPQHF.

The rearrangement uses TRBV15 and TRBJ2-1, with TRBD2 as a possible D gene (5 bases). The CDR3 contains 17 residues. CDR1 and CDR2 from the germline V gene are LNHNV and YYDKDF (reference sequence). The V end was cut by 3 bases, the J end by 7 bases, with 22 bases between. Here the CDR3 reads CATSRPQRQRDQNEQFF. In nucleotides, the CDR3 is TGTGCCACCAGCAGGCCCCAGAGGCAACGGGATCAGAATGAGCAGTTCTTC.

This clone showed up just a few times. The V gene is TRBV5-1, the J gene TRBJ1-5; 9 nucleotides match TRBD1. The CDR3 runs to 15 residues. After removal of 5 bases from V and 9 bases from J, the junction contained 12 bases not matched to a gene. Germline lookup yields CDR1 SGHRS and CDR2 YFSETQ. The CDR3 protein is CASRPRTGELWPQHF. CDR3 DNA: TGCGCCAGCAGACCAAGGACAGGGGAGCTGTGGCCCCAGCATTTT.

The CDR3 bases are TGTGCCAGCAGCCCTTCACGCTTGACTAGGAATGAGCAGTTCTTC. As protein: CASSPSRLTRNEQFF. V is TRBV6-5 and J is TRBJ2-1; the D gene is possibly TRBD2 (6 bases). Germline loops: CDR1 MNHEY, CDR2 SVGAGI. The CDR3 has 15 residues. Trimming removed 6 bases from V and 7 bases from J, with 19 bases in between.

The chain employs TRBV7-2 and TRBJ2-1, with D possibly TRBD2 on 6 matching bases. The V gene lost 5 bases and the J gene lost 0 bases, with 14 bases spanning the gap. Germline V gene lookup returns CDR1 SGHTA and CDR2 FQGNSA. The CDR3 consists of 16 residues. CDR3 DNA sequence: TGTGCCAGCAGCCCGCGCACTAGCAGCTCCTACAATGAGCAGTTCTTC. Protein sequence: CASSPRTSSSYNEQFF.

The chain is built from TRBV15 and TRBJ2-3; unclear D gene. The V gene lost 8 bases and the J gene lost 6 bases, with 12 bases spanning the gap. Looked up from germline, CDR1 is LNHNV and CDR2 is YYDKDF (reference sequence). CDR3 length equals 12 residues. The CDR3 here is CATSTGWDTQYF. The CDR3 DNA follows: TGTGCCACCTCCACCGGGTGGGATACGCAGTATTTT.

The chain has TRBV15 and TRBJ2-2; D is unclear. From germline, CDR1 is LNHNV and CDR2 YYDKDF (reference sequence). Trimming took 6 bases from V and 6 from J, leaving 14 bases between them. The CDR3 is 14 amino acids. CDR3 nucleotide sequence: TGTGCCACCAGTGACCCTACGGGTCCCGGGGAGCTGTTTTTT. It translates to CATSDPTGPGELFF.

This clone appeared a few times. The CDR3 DNA reads as TGCGCCAGCAGCCAAGAAATGCCAGCTAGCTATGGCTACACCTTC. Translation: CASSQEMPASYGYTF. The V gene is TRBV4-3, the J gene TRBJ1-2; no firm D call. With 0 bases removed from V and 4 bases from J, the gap between germline ends came to 12 bases. CDR1 and CDR2 (germline): LGHNA, YSLEER. The CDR3 sequence is 15 residues long.

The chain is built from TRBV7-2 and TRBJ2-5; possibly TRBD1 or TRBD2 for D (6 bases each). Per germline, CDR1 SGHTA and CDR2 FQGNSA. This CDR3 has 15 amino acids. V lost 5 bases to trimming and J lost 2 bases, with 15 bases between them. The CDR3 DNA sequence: TGTGCCAGCAGCCCAAGGTGGGGGGCGCAAGAGACCCAGTACTTC. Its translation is CASSPRWGAQETQYF.

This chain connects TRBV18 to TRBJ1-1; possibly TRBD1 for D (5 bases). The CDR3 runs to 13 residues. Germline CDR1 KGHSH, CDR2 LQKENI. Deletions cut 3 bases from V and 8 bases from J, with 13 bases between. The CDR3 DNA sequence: TGTGCCAGCTCACCCGGAAGTGGGGGAGAAGCTTTCTTT. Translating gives CASSPGSGGEAFF.

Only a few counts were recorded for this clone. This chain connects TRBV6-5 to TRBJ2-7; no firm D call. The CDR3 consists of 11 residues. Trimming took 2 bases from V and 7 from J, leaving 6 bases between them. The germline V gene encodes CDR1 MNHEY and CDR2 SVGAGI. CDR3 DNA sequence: TGTGCCAGCAGTTACGTCCAAGAGCAGTACTTC. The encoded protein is CASSYVQEQYF.

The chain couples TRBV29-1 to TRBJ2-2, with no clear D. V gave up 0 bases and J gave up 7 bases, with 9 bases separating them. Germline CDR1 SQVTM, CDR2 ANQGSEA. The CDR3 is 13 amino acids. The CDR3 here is CSVEDHWGGELFF. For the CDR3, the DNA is TGCAGCGTTGAAGATCATTGGGGCGGGGAGCTGTTTTTT.

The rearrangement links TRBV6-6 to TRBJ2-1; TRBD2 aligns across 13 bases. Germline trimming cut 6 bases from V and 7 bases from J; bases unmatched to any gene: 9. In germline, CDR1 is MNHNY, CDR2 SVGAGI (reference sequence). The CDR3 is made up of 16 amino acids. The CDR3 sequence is CASSPGTSGIRNEQFF. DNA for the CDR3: TGTGCCAGCAGCCCCGGGACTAGCGGGATACGAAATGAGCAGTTCTTC.

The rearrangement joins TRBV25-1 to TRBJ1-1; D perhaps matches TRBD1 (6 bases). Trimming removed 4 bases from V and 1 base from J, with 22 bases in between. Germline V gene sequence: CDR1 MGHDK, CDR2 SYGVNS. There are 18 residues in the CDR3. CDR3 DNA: TGTGCCAGCAGTGGGGGAAACAGGGCGAGGATGGGGAACACTGAAGCTTTCTTT. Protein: CASSGGNRARMGNTEAFF.

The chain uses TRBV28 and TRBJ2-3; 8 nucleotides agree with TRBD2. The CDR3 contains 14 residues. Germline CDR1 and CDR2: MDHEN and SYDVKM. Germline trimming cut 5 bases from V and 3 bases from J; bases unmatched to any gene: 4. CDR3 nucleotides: TGTGCCAGCAGTGAAAGCGGGAGAACAGATACGCAGTATTTT. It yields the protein CASSESGRTDTQYF.

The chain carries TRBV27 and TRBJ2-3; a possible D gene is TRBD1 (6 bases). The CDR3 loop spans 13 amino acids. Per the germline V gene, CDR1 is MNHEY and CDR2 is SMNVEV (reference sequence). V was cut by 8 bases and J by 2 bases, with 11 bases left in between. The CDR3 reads CASQKGDTDTQYF. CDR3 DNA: TGTGCCAGCCAGAAGGGGGACACAGATACGCAGTATTTT.

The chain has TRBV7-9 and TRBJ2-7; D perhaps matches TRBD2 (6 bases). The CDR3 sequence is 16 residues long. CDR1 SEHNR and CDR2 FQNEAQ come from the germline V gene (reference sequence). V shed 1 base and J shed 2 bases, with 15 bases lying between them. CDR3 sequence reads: CASSLEGLGEAYEQYF. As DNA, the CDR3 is TGTGCCAGCAGCTTAGAAGGATTAGGGGAGGCCTACGAGCAGTACTTC.

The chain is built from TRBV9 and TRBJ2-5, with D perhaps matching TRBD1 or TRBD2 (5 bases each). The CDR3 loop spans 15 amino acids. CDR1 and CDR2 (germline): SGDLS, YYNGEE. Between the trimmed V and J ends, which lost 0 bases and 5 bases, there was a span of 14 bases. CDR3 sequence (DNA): TGTGCCAGCAGCGTAGATGGGGGAACCTTGGAGACCCAGTACTTC. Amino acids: CASSVDGGTLETQYF.